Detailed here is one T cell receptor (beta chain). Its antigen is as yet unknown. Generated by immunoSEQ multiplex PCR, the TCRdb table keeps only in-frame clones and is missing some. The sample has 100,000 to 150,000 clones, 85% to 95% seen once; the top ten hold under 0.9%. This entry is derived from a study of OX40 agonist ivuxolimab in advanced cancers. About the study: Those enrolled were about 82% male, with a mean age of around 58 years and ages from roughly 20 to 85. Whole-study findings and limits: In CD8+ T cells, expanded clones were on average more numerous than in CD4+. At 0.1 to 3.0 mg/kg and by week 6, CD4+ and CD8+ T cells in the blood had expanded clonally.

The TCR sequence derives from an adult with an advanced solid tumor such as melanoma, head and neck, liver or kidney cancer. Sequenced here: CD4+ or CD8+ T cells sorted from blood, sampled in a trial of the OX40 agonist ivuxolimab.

CDR3 nucleotide sequence: TGTGCCAGCAGCACGGGACAGGGGATGAGGGATGAGCAGTTCTTC. Translating it yields CASSTGQGMRDEQFF. This chain connects TRBV6-5 to TRBJ2-1, with TRBD1 identical over 10 bases. The CDR3 has 15 residues. CDR1 and CDR2 (germline): MNHEY, SVGAGI. V lost 6 bases to trimming and J lost 8 bases; unmatched junction nucleotides: 10.